This T cell receptor beta chain was identified during a study of T-cell reconstitution after alpha-beta-depleted transplantation in children. Preparation of the TCRbeta library used unique molecular identifiers. TCRdb processed the PCR reads anew with MiXCR; each CDR3 protein has one entry. The sample shows around 480,000 distinct CDR3 sequences, around a third of them seen only once. In germline, CDR1 is SGHVS, CDR2 FNYEAQ. This CDR3 contains 15 residues. J lost 2 bases, V lost 1 base, and 1 base had no gene match. This clonotype was counted only a few times. The source is a human donor who donated a stem cell graft to a child with aplastic anemia. The genes are TRBV7-6 and TRBJ2-7; 11 nucleotides line up with TRBD2. The sample here was PBMCs from the stem cell graft donor, taken from the stem cell graft. This CDR3 is CASSLETSGTYEQYF. The CDR3 nucleotides read TGTGCCAGCAGCTTAGAGACTAGCGGGACCTACGAGCAGTACTTC.